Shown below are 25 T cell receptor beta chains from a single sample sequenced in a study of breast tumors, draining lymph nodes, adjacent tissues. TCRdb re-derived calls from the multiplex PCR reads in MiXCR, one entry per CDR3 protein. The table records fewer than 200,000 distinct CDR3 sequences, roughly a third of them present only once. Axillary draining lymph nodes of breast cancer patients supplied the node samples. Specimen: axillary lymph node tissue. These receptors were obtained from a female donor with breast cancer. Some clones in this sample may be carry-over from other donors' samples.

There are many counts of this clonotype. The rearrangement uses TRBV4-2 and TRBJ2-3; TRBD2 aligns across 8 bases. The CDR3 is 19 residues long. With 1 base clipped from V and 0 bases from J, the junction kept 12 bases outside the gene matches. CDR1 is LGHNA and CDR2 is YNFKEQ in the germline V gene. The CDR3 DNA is TGTGCCAGCAGCCAAGCTTTGGGTCGGGAGCGGGGGAGCACAGATACGCAGTATTTT. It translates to CASSQALGRERGSTDTQYF.

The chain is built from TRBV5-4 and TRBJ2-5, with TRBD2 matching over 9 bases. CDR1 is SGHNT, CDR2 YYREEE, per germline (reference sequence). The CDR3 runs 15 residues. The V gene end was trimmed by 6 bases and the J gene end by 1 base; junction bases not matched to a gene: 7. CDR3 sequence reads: CASTVGLASQETQYF. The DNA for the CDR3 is TGTGCCAGCACCGTAGGACTAGCGAGCCAAGAGACCCAGTACTTC.

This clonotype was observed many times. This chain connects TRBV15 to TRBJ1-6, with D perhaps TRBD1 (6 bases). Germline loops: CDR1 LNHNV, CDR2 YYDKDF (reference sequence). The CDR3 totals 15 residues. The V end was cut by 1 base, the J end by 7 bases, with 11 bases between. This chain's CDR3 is CATSRGGQKNSPLHF. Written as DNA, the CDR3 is TGTGCCACCAGCAGAGGCGGACAGAAGAATTCACCCCTCCACTTT.

The CDR3 DNA reads TGTGCCAGCAGCGTAGGGCTTTGGGTTAATGAAAAACTGTTTTTT. Amino acid sequence: CASSVGLWVNEKLFF. The chain uses TRBV9 and TRBJ1-4; D is unresolved. In germline, CDR1 is SGDLS, CDR2 YYNGEE. The V end was cut by 0 bases, the J end by 4 bases, with 10 bases between. The CDR3 has 15 residues.

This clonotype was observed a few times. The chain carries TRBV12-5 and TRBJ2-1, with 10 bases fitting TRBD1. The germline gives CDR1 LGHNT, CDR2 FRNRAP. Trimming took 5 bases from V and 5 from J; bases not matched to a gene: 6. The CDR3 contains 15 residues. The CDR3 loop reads CASGRGQGRHNEQFF. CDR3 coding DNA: TGTGCTAGTGGTCGGGGACAGGGGCGACACAATGAGCAGTTCTTC. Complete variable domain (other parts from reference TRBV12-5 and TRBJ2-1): DARVTQTPRHKVTEMGQEVTMRCQPILGHNTVFWYRQTMMQGLELLAYFRNRAPLDDSGMPKDRFSAEMPDATLATLKIQPSEPRDSAVYFCASGRGQGRHNEQFFGPGTRLTVL.

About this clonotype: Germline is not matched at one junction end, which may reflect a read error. This CDR3 is CASSLGLSREPQYF. The CDR3 DNA is TGTGCCAGCAGCTTAGGGTTATCCCGAGAGCCCCAGTACTTC. J is TRBJ2-5 and V is TRBV7-2; D remains unclear. Looked up from germline, CDR1 is SGHTA and CDR2 is FQGNSA. The CDR3 length is 14 residues.

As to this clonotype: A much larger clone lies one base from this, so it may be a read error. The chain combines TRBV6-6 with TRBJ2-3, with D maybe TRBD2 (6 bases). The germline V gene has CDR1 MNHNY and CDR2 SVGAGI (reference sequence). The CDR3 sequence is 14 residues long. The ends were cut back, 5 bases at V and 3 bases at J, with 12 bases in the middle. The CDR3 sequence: CASSHYGGTDTQYF. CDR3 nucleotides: TGTGCCAGCAGTCACTATGGGGGGACAGATACGCAGTATTTT.

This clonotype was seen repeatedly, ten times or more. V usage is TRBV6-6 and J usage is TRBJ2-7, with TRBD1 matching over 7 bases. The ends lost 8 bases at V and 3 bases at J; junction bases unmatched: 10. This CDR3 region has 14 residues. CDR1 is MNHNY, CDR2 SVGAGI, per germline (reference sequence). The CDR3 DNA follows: TGTGCCAGCGGACAGCACAGGGGCAACTACGAGCAGTACTTC. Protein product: CASGQHRGNYEQYF.

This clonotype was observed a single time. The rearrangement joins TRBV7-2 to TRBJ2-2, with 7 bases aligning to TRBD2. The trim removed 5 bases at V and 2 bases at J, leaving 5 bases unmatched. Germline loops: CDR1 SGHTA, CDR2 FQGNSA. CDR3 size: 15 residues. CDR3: CASSLTGGNTGELFF. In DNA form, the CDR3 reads TGTGCCAGCAGCCTGACGGGAGGAAACACCGGGGAGCTGTTTTTT.

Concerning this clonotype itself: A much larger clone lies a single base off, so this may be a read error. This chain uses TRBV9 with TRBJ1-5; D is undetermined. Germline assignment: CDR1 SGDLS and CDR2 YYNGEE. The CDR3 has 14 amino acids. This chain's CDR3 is CASSLGPSNQPQPF. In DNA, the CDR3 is TGTGCCAGCAGCTTGGGCCCTAGCAATCAGCCCCAGCCTTTT.

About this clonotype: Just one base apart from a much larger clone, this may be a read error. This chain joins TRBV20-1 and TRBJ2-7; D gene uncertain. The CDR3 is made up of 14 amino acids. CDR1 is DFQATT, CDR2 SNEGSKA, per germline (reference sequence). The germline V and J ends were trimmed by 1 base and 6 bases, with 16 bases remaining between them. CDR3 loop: CSARGQPGVSEQYF. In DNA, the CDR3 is TGCAGTGCTAGAGGACAACCCGGAGTGTCCGAGCAGTACTTC.

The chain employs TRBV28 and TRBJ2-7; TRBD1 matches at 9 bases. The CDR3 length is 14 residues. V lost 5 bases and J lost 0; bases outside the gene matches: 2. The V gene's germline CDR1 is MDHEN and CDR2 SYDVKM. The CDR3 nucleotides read TGTGCCAGCAGTGGACAGGGGCCCTCCTACGAGCAGTACTTC. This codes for CASSGQGPSYEQYF.

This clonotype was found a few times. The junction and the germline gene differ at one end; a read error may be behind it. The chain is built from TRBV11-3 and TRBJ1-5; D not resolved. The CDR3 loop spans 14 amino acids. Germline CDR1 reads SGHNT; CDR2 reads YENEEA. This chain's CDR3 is CASSLAPSSQPQHF. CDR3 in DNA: TGTGCCAGCAGCTTAGCTCCTAGCAGTCAGCCCCAGCATTTT. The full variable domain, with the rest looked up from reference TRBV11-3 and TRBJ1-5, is EAGVVQSPRYKIIEKKQPVAFWCNPISGHNTLYWYLQNLGQGPELLIRYENEEAVDDSQLPKDRFSAERLKGVDSTLKIQPAELGDSAVYLCASSLAPSSQPQHFGDGTRLSIL.

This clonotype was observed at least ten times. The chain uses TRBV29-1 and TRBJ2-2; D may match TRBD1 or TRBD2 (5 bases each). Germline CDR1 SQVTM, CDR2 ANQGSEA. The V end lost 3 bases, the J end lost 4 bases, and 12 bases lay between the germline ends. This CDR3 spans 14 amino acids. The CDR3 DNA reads TGCAGCGTTGAGTTAGGGACCTCCACCGGGGAGCTGTTTTTT. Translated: CSVELGTSTGELFF.

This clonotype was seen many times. CDR3 loop: CASSASGGIYEQYF. CDR3 nucleotide sequence: TGTGCCAGTAGTGCTAGCGGGGGAATCTACGAGCAGTACTTC. The gene calls are TRBV19 and TRBJ2-7; 10 bases align to TRBD2. Germline V lookup: CDR1 LNHDA, CDR2 SQIVND (reference sequence). Trimming took 5 bases from V and 3 from J; bases not matched to a gene: 4. The CDR3 length is 14 residues.

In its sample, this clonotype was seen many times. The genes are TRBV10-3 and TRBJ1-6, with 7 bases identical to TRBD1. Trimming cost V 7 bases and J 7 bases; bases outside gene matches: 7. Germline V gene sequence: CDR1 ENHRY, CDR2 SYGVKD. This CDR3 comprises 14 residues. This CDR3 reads CAITPETGNSPLHF. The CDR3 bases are TGTGCCATCACCCCCGAGACAGGGAATTCACCCCTCCACTTT.

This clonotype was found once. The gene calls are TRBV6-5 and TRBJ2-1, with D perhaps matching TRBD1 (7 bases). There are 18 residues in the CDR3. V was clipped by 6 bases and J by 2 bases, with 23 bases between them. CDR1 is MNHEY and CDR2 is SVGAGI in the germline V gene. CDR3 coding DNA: TGTGCCAGCAGCAGCGGACAGGCCGGTAGCGGTCCCTACAATGAGCAGTTCTTC. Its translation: CASSSGQAGSGPYNEQFF.

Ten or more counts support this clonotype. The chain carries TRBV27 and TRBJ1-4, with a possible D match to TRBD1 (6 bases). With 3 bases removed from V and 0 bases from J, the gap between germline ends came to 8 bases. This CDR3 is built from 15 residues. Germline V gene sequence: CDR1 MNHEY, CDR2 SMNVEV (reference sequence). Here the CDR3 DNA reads TGTGCCAGCAGTTTGGACAGCGCAACTAATGAAAAACTGTTTTTT. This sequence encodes CASSLDSATNEKLFF.

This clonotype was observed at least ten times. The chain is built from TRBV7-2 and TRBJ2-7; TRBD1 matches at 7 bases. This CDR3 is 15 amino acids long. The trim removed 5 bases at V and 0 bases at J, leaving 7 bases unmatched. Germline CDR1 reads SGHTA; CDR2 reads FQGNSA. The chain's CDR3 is CASSQRDSHSYEQYF. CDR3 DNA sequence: TGTGCCAGCAGCCAACGGGACAGCCACTCCTACGAGCAGTACTTC.

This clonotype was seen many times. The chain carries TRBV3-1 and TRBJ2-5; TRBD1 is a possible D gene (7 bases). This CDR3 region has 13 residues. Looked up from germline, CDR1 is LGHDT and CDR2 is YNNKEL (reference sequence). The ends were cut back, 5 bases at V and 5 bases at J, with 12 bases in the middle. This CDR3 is CASSSAGGETQYF. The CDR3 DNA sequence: TGTGCCAGCAGCTCCGCAGGGGGGGAGACCCAGTACTTC.

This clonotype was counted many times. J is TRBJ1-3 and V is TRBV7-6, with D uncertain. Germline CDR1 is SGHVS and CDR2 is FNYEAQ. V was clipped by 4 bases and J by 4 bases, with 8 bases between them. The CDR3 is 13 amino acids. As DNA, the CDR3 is TGTGCCAGCAGCTCTCCGTTGGGAAACACCATATATTTT. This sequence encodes CASSSPLGNTIYF.

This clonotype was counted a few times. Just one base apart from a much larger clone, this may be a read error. Here the CDR3 reads CASSTAGIDGHTF. The DNA for the CDR3 is TGCGCCAGCAGCACCGCAGGGATAGATGGCCACACCTTC. The V gene is TRBV5-1, the J gene TRBJ1-2; D is possibly TRBD1 (5 bases). Looked up from germline, CDR1 is SGHRS and CDR2 is YFSETQ. The CDR3 is 13 amino acids.

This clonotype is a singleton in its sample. The CDR3 loop is CSARGMATSSYNEQFF. The CDR3 bases are TGCAGTGCTAGAGGGATGGCGACTAGCAGTTACAATGAGCAGTTCTTC. The chain has TRBV20-1 and TRBJ2-1; 7 bases align to TRBD2. V was pared by 1 base and J by 4 bases, with 10 bases of the junction left unmatched. CDR1 is DFQATT and CDR2 is SNEGSKA in the germline V gene (reference sequence). There are 16 residues in the CDR3.

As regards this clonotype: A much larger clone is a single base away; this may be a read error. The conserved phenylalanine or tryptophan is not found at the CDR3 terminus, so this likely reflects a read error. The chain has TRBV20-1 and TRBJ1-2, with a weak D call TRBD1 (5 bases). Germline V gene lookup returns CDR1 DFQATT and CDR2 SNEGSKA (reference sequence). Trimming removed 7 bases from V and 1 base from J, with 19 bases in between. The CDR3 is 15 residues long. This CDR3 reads CSGERVGDLNYGYTL. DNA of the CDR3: TGCAGTGGGGAAAGGGTCGGGGACCTTAACTATGGCTACACCCTC.

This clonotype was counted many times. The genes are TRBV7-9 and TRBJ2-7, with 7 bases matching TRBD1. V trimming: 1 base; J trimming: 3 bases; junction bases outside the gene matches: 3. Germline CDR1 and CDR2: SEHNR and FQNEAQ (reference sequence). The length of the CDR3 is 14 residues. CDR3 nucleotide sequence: TGTGCCAGCAGCTTAGTACAGGGGTTCTACGAGCAGTACTTC. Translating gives CASSLVQGFYEQYF.